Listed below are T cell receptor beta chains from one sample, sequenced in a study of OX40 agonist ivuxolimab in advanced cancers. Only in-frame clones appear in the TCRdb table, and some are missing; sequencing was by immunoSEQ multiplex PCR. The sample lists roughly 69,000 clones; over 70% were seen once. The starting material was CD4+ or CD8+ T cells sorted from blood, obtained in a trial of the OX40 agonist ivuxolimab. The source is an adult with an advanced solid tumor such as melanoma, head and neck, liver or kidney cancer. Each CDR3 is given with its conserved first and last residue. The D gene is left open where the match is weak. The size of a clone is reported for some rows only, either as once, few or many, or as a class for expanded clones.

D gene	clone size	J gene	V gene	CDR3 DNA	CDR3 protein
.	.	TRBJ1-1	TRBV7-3	TGTGCCAGCAGCTCCGGCGCGGTGGCTGAAGCTTTCTTT	CASSSGAVAEAFF
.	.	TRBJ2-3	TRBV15	TGTGCCACCAGCAGAGATACGGCGGGGTTTGGCGCAGATACGCAGTATTTT	CATSRDTAGFGADTQYF
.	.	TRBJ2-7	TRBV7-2	TGTGCCAGCAGCTTAGACTCGGCCGGGACCCCACACGAGCAGTACTTC	CASSLDSAGTPHEQYF
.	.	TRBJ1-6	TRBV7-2	TGTGCCAGCAGCTTCACAGGTATCAATTCACCCCTCCACTTT	CASSFTGINSPLHF
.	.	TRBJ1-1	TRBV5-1	TGCGCCAGCAGCTTGGGTACAGGGCGCACTGAAGCTTTCTTT	CASSLGTGRTEAFF
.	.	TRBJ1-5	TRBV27	TGTGCCAGCAGTTTTGTTAGGGATCAGCCCCAGCATTTT	CASSFVRDQPQHF
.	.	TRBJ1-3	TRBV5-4	TGTGCCAGCAGCATCGGTCTGTGGGGAAACACCATATATTTT	CASSIGLWGNTIYF
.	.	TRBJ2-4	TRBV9	TGTGCCAGCAGCGTCGGGACATCACTAGCCAAAAACATTCAGTACTTC	CASSVGTSLAKNIQYF
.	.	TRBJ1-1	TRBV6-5	TGTGCCAGCAGTTACTCGCCCAGGGCCCCGGCTTTCTTT	CASSYSPRAPAFF
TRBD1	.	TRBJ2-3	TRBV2	TGTGCCAGCAGCGTGGCCAGGGGGCACTTGGCAGATACGCAGTATTTT	CASSVARGHLADTQYF
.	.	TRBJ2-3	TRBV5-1	TGCGCCAGCAGCTTGGCCACGCGGCGCACAGATACGCAGTATTTT	CASSLATRRTDTQYF
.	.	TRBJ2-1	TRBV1	TGCACCAGCAGCCAAGATTTGGGGACTAGCGGTAGCTCCTACAATGAGCAGTTCTTC	CTSSQDLGTSGSSYNEQFF
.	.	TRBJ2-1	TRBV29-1	TGCAGCGCTGAAAGTCGGGGAAGCAATGAGCAGTTCTTC	CSAESRGSNEQFF
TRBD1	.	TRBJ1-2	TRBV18	TGTGCCAGCTCACCTCGACAGGGTTCCGATGGCTACACCTTC	CASSPRQGSDGYTF
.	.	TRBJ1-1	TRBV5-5	TGTGCCAGCAGCTTTGTCTCGGACACTGAAGCTTTCTTT	CASSFVSDTEAFF
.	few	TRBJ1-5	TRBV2	TGTGCCAGCAGGCACAGGAGTAGCAATCAGCCCCAGCATTTT	CASRHRSSNQPQHF
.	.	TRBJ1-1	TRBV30	TGTGCCTGGAGTGTTCGGACACACATGAACACTGAAGCTTTCTTT	CAWSVRTHMNTEAFF
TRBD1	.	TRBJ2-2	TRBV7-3	TGTGCCAGCAGCCTCGGGACAGGGAACACCGGGGAGCTGTTTTTT	CASSLGTGNTGELFF
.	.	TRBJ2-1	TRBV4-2	TGTGCCAGCAGCCTTTACGCCGCGGGGGCCTCCTACAATGAGCAGTTCTTC	CASSLYAAGASYNEQFF
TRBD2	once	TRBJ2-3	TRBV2	TGTGCCAGCAGAACCACTAGCGGGGGCACAGATACGCAGTATTTT	CASRTTSGGTDTQYF
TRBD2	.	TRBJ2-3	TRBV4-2	TGTGCCAGCAGCCAAGATACTAGCGGCGCTCCTCTGGATACGCAGTATTTT	CASSQDTSGAPLDTQYF
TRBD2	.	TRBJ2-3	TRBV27	TGTGCCAGCAGTCCCACGCGCGGGAGCTTGACAGATACGCAGTATTTT	CASSPTRGSLTDTQYF
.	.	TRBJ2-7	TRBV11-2	TGTGCCAGCAGCTTCACCTCGTTGAGTTACGAGCAGTACTTC	CASSFTSLSYEQYF
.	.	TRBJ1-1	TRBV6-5	TGTGCCAGCAGTTATAGGAAGGCCGACACTGAAGCTTTCTTT	CASSYRKADTEAFF
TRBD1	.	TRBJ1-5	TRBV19	TGTGCCAGTAGTACACCGGGACAGCGCAATCAGCCCCAGCATTTT	CASSTPGQRNQPQHF
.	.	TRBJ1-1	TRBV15	TGTGCCACCAGCAGAGATTTACAGCCGAACACTGAAGCTTTCTTT	CATSRDLQPNTEAFF
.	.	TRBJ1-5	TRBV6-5	TGTGCCAGCAAGGCCAGGGTGAATAATCAGCCCCAGCATTTT	CASKARVNNQPQHF
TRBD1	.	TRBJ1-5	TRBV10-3	TGTGCCATCGCCGGACAGGGGGAGGGTCAGCCCCAGCATTTT	CAIAGQGEGQPQHF
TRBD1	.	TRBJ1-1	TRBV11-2	TGTGCCAGCAGCTCACAGGGGGGAAGCACTGAAGCTTTCTTT	CASSSQGGSTEAFF
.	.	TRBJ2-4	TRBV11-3	TGTGCCAGCAGCTTAGGTGTGGGACGGAACATTCAGTACTTC	CASSLGVGRNIQYF
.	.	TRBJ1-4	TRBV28	TGTGCCAGCAAGCAAAGCGGGGGTAGGGAAAAACTGTTTTTT	CASKQSGGREKLFF
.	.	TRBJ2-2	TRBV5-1	TGCGCCAGCAGCTCAGGACACCAGGACGGGGAGCTGTTTTTT	CASSSGHQDGELFF
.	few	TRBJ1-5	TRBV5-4	TGTGCCAGCAGCTTGGAGCTTGATCAGCCCCAGCATTTT	CASSLELDQPQHF
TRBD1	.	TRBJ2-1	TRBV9	TGTGCCAGCAGCGTAGGACAGGGCTCCTACAATGAGCAGTTCTTC	CASSVGQGSYNEQFF
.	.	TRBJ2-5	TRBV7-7	TGTGCCAGCAGCCGTGGGGGGTATGAGACCCAGTACTTC	CASSRGGYETQYF
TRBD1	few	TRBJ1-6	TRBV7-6	TGTGCCAGCAGCCAGCTTCCAATGGGACAGGCTCTTAATTCACCCCTCCACTTT	CASSQLPMGQALNSPLHF
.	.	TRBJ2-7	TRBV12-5	TGTGCTAGTGGTTTAGGACAAGGCTCCTACGAGCAGTACTTC	CASGLGQGSYEQYF
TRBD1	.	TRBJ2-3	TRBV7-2	TGTGCCAGCAGCTTATCGACAGGGGGTTCAGATACGCAGTATTTT	CASSLSTGGSDTQYF
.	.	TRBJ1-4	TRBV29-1	TGCTCCATATCGGGCGGGCTGAATGAAAAACTGTTTTTT	CSISGGLNEKLFF
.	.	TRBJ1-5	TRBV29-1	TGCAGCGTTGATTCCGGCAACAATCAGCCCCAGCATTTT	CSVDSGNNQPQHF
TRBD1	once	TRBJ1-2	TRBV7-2	TGTGCCAGCAGCTTCGACAGGGACTATGGCTACACCTTC	CASSFDRDYGYTF
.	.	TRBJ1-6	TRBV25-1	TGTGCCAGCAGTGAATCAGGAACCTATAATTCACCCCTCCACTTT	CASSESGTYNSPLHF
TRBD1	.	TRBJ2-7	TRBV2	TGTGCCAGCAGTCTGACAGGGGCCCCTCCACTCGAGCAGTACTTC	CASSLTGAPPLEQYF
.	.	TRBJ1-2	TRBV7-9	TGTGCCAGCAGCCATGGGGTCGATGGCTACACCTTC	CASSHGVDGYTF
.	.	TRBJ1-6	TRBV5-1	TGCGCCAGCAGCTTGGCAGGGGATAATAATTCACCCCTCCACTTT	CASSLAGDNNSPLHF